This note documents a single T cell receptor beta chain sequence. What it binds is unknown. TCRdb's copy holds only in-frame clones and misses some; the assay was immunoSEQ multiplex PCR. The table has roughly 1,000,000 clones, about 80% seen once. This entry comes from a study of shared clonotypes between healthy human individuals. General study findings and limits: In contrast to clonotypes shared by all four donors, non-shared clonotypes had lower generation probabilities. Between a handful of donors, naive CD4 clonotypes were shared at a level of approximately 5%.

The study drew its donors from healthy HIV-negative adults without recent acute infections or vaccinations. A split of CD4+ cells into CD45RA+ naive and CD45RA-negative memory subsets was performed. This clonotype was sampled from a man between 18 and 29 years old in good health. Some clones in this sample may be carry-over from other donors' samples. Sequenced input: memory CD4+ T cells from PBMCs. Subset of the sample: CD45RA-negative fraction.

The CDR3 nucleotides read TGTGCCAGCAGTTACGGCGGGAGGGCCGTCTACGAGCAGTACTTC. Translation gives CASSYGGRAVYEQYF. This chain links TRBV6-6 with TRBJ2-7, with TRBD2 matching 9 bases. Germline assignment: CDR1 MNHNY and CDR2 SVGAGI (reference sequence). With 2 bases clipped from V and 3 bases from J, the junction kept 5 bases outside the gene matches. The CDR3 is made up of 15 amino acids.